The next 18 T cell receptor beta chains were all read from a single sample in a study of shared clonotypes between healthy human individuals. The repertoire was sequenced with immunoSEQ multiplex PCR; TCRdb's copy has only in-frame clones and lacks some. The sample gives nearly 500,000 clones, about three quarters of which show up once; around 13% is in the top ten. Sequencing was done on a sample of PBMCs. The receptor source for this set is a woman between 40 and 50 years old in good health. Some clones in this sample may be carry-over from other donors' samples.

The chain is built from TRBV19 and TRBJ1-1; maybe TRBD1 (6 bases). The V gene lost 5 bases and the J gene lost 1 base, with 14 bases spanning the gap. CDR1 and CDR2 from the germline V gene are LNHDA and SQIVND (reference sequence). This CDR3 has 15 residues. This CDR3 reads CASSRSRGGNTEAFF. CDR3 nucleotide sequence: TGTGCCAGTAGTCGGTCCAGGGGTGGGAACACTGAAGCTTTCTTT.

This clone was seen many times. The chain employs TRBV28 and TRBJ2-1; perhaps D is TRBD1 or TRBD2 (5 bases each). Germline V gives CDR1 MDHEN, CDR2 SYDVKM. CDR3 length: 17 residues. Trimming took off 4 bases at V and 6 bases at J, with 22 bases between the two ends. In DNA, the CDR3 is TGTGCCAGCAGTTCGCACAGGACGGAGGAAAGAGGCAATGAGCAGTTCTTC. This gives the protein CASSSHRTEERGNEQFF.

The CDR3 loop is CATQVLPTHEQFF. CDR3 DNA sequence: TGTGCCACCCAGGTCCTTCCGACCCATGAGCAGTTCTTC. J is TRBJ2-1 and V is TRBV10-3; D is unclear. V was clipped by 10 bases and J by 8 bases, with 18 bases between them. The CDR3 is 13 amino acids. Germline V CDR1 and CDR2: ENHRY, SYGVKD.

This clone was counted between two and nine times. V is TRBV7-2 and J is TRBJ2-1, with 9 positions matching TRBD2. The V segment lost 5 bases and the J segment 4 bases; nucleotides outside the gene matches: 9. CDR1 SGHTA and CDR2 FQGNSA come from the germline V gene. The CDR3 spans 16 residues. The CDR3 bases are TGTGCCAGCAGCCCGGGTCGCGGGAGGGGGTACAATGAGCAGTTCTTC. It yields the protein CASSPGRGRGYNEQFF.

As DNA, the CDR3 is TGTGCCATCAGTGAGTCATTCCAGGACACTGAAGCTTTCTTT. Residues: CAISESFQDTEAFF. This rearrangement joins TRBV10-3 to TRBJ1-1; D not certain. Trimming took 0 bases from V and 3 from J, leaving 8 bases between them. The CDR3 is 14 residues long. The germline gives CDR1 ENHRY, CDR2 SYGVKD.

The CDR3 DNA sequence: TGTGCCACCTCGCGGGTAGCGGGAGCCGGAGATACGCAGTATTTT. Its protein is CATSRVAGAGDTQYF. The V gene is TRBV27, the J gene TRBJ2-3; 9 bases are shared with TRBD2. The CDR3 loop spans 15 amino acids. The V gene end was trimmed by 10 bases and the J gene end by 5 bases; junction bases not matched to a gene: 13. The germline V gene has CDR1 MNHEY and CDR2 SMNVEV (reference sequence).

Only a few counts were recorded for this clone. A far larger clone is a single base away, which makes a read error likely. No conserved phenylalanine or tryptophan is present at the end of the CDR3, so a read error is the likely explanation. The chain has TRBV9 and TRBJ1-5, with 7 bases aligning to TRBD1. The CDR3 has 13 residues. Germline V gives CDR1 SGDLS, CDR2 YYNGEE. V dropped 4 bases and J dropped 2; count of bases not matched to a gene: 0. CDR3 DNA sequence: TGTGCCAGCAGCACAGGGGGCAATCAGCCCCAGCATCTT. This sequence encodes CASSTGGNQPQHL.

The V call is TRBV28, the J call TRBJ2-5; possibly TRBD2 for D (5 bases). The DNA end is a closer match to TRBJ2-7, so the J assignment may be wrong. The CDR3 contains 15 residues. CDR1 MDHEN and CDR2 SYDVKM come from the germline V gene. The CDR3 region is CASSQKTPTNYEQYF. The CDR3 bases are TGTGCCAGCAGCCAGAAGACCCCGACTAATTACGAGCAGTACTTC.

The V and J genes are TRBV7-3 and TRBJ2-2; 10 bases fit TRBD2. J gave up 5 bases and V 4 bases, and 10 bases lay outside the gene matches. Germline V gene lookup returns CDR1 SGHTA and CDR2 FQGTGA. This CDR3 has 17 amino acids. CDR3 sequence reads: CASSSSTSGRGTGELFF. The CDR3 nucleotides are TGTGCCAGCAGCTCCTCGACTAGCGGGCGGGGGACCGGGGAGCTGTTTTTT.

This clone was seen a few times. The chain couples TRBV10-2 to TRBJ2-5; TRBD1 agrees at 8 bases. Germline V gene lookup returns CDR1 WSHSY and CDR2 SAAADI. The CDR3 totals 15 residues. Germline trimming cut 3 bases from V and 5 bases from J; bases unmatched to any gene: 8. This CDR3 is CASSESWTGLETQYF. The CDR3 bases are TGCGCCAGCAGTGAAAGTTGGACAGGGTTGGAGACCCAGTACTTC.

This sequence joins TRBV6-4 and TRBJ1-2, with 12 bases that match TRBD1. This CDR3 has 18 amino acids. V trimming: 5 bases; J trimming: 8 bases; junction bases outside the gene matches: 18. Germline V lookup: CDR1 MRHNA, CDR2 SNTAGT. DNA for the CDR3: TGTGCCAGCAGTTCCTCCGGGACAGGGGGCGCGGGCCGATACGGCTACACCTTC. This codes for CASSSSGTGGAGRYGYTF.

The chain uses TRBV28 and TRBJ2-5; no definite D call. Per germline, CDR1 MDHEN and CDR2 SYDVKM. This CDR3 contains 14 residues. V shed 4 bases and J shed 7 bases, with 16 bases lying between them. The CDR3 is CASSSMDEERTQYF. CDR3 nucleotide sequence: TGTGCCAGCAGTTCCATGGACGAGGAAAGGACCCAGTACTTC.

The genes are TRBV6-1 and TRBJ2-2; tentatively, D is TRBD1 (5 bases). Germline CDR1 is MNHNS and CDR2 is SASEGT. V was pared by 8 bases and J by 8 bases, with 21 bases between. This CDR3 has 15 residues. The CDR3 loop reads CASGSDIGVVGELFF. Here the CDR3 DNA reads TGTGCCAGCGGATCGGACATTGGGGTCGTTGGGGAGCTGTTTTTT.

This clone occurred once. The chain has TRBV19 and TRBJ1-3, with 9 bases identical to TRBD1. Trimming cost V 8 bases and J 0 bases; bases outside gene matches: 8. This CDR3 region has 16 residues. CDR1 is LNHDA, CDR2 SQIVND, per germline (reference sequence). The CDR3 region has the DNA TGTGCCAGTTTAACTTGGACAGGGGACTCTGGAAACACCATATATTTT. It codes for CASLTWTGDSGNTIYF.

CDR3 loop: CASSVVAGRARGEQFF. For the CDR3, the DNA is TGTGCCAGCAGCGTAGTAGCGGGCCGCGCCAGAGGAGAGCAGTTCTTC. V usage is TRBV9 and J usage is TRBJ2-1; 7 bases line up with TRBD2. The CDR3 totals 16 residues. Per the germline V gene, CDR1 is SGDLS and CDR2 is YYNGEE. J was trimmed by 10 bases and V by 0 bases; bases with no gene match: 13.

The CDR3 reads CATSAAKNYQPQHF. CDR3 in DNA: TGTGCCACCTCAGCCGCCAAGAACTATCAGCCCCAGCATTTT. V usage is TRBV15 and J usage is TRBJ1-5; D remains unclear. Trimming took 8 bases from V and 5 from J, leaving 16 bases between them. The CDR3 extends over 14 amino acids. Looked up from germline, CDR1 is LNHNV and CDR2 is YYDKDF (reference sequence).

This sequence joins TRBV6-1 and TRBJ1-5, with unresolved D. CDR3 length equals 12 residues. CDR1 and CDR2 (germline): MNHNS, SASEGT. V was trimmed by 7 bases and J by 2 bases, leaving 6 bases between them. CDR3 sequence reads: CASKGGNQPQHF. The CDR3 region has the DNA TGTGCCAGCAAGGGTGGCAATCAGCCCCAGCATTTT.

The rearrangement uses TRBV9 and TRBJ1-6; 7 nucleotides align to TRBD1. This CDR3 is 18 amino acids long. CDR1 is SGDLS, CDR2 YYNGEE, per germline. Unmatched junction bases numbered 12, after V lost 3 bases and J lost 3 bases. CDR3 sequence reads: CASSGNRGPNIYNSPLHF. DNA of the CDR3: TGTGCCAGCAGCGGGAACAGGGGACCCAATATCTATAATTCACCCCTCCACTTT.